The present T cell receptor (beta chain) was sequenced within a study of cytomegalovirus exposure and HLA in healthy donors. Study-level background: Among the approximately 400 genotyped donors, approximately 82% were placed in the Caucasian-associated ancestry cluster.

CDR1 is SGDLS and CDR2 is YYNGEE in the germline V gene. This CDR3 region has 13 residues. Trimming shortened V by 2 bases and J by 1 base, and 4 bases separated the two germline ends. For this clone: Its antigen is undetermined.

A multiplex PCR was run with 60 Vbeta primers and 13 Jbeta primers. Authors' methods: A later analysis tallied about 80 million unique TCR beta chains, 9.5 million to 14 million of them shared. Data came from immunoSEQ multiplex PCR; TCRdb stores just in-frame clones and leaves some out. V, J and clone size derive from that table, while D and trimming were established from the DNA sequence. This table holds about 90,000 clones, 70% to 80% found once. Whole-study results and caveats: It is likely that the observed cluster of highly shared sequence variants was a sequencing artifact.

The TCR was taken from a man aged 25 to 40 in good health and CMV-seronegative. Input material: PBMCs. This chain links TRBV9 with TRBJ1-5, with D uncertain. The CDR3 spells CASSVGSNQPQHF. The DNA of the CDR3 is TGTGCCAGCAGCGTTGGCAGCAATCAGCCCCAGCATTTT.